These 25 T cell receptor beta chains share one sample of origin, sequenced in a study of cytomegalovirus exposure and HLA in healthy donors. This PCR relied on a set of 60 Vbeta primers and 13 Jbeta primers. This table comes from immunoSEQ multiplex PCR, and its TCRdb copy is limited to in-frame clones, with some not included. The sample has roughly 100,000 clones; roughly 79% are singletons. Sample: PBMCs. Receptors originate from a man aged 45-65 years in good health and CMV-seropositive.

The chain carries TRBV30 and TRBJ2-3; tentatively, D is TRBD1 (7 bases). Trimming removed 1 base at V and 2 bases at J, with 16 bases between. Germline V gives CDR1 GTSNPN, CDR2 SVGIG (reference sequence). This CDR3 comprises 16 residues. The CDR3 DNA sequence: TGTGCCTGGAGTGCCGGAGGAGGGGGCAACACAGATACGCAGTATTTT. Encoded protein: CAWSAGGGGNTDTQYF. Full variable domain (rest looked up from reference TRBV30 and TRBJ2-3): SQTIHQWPATLVQPVGSPLSLECTVEGTSNPNLYWYRQAAGRGLQLLFYSVGIGQISSEVPQNLSASRPQDRQFILSSKKLLLSDSGFYLCAWSAGGGGNTDTQYFGPGTRLTVL.

The chain links TRBV6-1 to TRBJ2-5; a weak D match, TRBD1 (5 bases). Germline assignment: CDR1 MNHNS and CDR2 SASEGT. The CDR3 has 13 residues. The V and J ends lost 8 bases and 3 bases respectively, with 13 bases between them. CDR3 amino acids: CASSWVGEETQYF. Here the CDR3 DNA reads TGTGCCAGCTCTTGGGTAGGGGAAGAGACCCAGTACTTC.

This clone was counted only a few times. This CDR3 is CASSDFRGASGELFF. CDR3 DNA sequence: TGTGCCAGCAGTGATTTCAGGGGTGCTTCCGGGGAGCTGTTTTTT. The chain recombines TRBV2 with TRBJ2-2; D possibly corresponds to TRBD1 (6 bases). Trimming removed 3 bases at V and 6 bases at J, with 14 bases between. CDR1 and CDR2 (germline): SNHLY, FYNNEI. The CDR3 has 15 amino acids. Complete variable domain (other parts from reference TRBV2 and TRBJ2-2): EPEVTQTPSHQVTQMGQEVILRCVPISNHLYFYWYRQILGQKVEFLVSFYNNEISEKSEIFDDQFSVERPDGSNFTLKIRSTKLEDSAMYFCASSDFRGASGELFFGEGSRLTVL.

This clone was detected only a few times. The chain couples TRBV6-1 to TRBJ1-1; D may be TRBD1 (6 bases). V shed 10 bases and J shed 3 bases, with 18 bases lying between them. The CDR3 spans 14 residues. CDR1 is MNHNS and CDR2 is SASEGT in the germline V gene. The CDR3 sequence is CATGTPIIDTEAFF. The CDR3 DNA reads TGTGCCACCGGGACACCTATTATCGACACTGAAGCTTTCTTT.

This clone was observed a few times. This rearrangement joins TRBV7-7 to TRBJ2-5, with D maybe TRBD2 (5 bases). The CDR3 contains 14 residues. Germline CDR1 reads SSHAT; CDR2 reads FNYEAQ (reference sequence). V was shortened by 3 bases and J by 0 bases, with 8 bases between the two germline ends. The CDR3 DNA sequence: TGTGCCAGCAGCTTGGGAGAGTACCAAGAGACCCAGTACTTC. Its protein is CASSLGEYQETQYF.

The V gene is TRBV10-2, the J gene TRBJ2-1; tentatively, D is TRBD1 (5 bases). V was shortened by 2 bases and J by 12 bases, with 11 bases between the two germline ends. Germline CDR1 and CDR2: WSHSY and SAAADI. CDR3 length equals 12 residues. The CDR3 DNA follows: TGCGCCAGCAGTGAGAATCAGGGTATGCAGTTCTTC. Protein product: CASSENQGMQFF.

The chain joins TRBV2 to TRBJ2-2, with TRBD2 identical over 8 bases. The CDR3 has 14 amino acids. Germline V CDR1 and CDR2: SNHLY, FYNNEI. J lost 3 bases, V lost 3 bases, and 0 bases had no gene match. CDR3 DNA sequence: TGTGCCAGCAGTGACGGGAGGGACACCGGGGAGCTGTTTTTT. Protein product: CASSDGRDTGELFF.

The chain employs TRBV7-6 and TRBJ1-3; possibly TRBD1 for D (5 bases). The germline V gene encodes CDR1 SGHVS and CDR2 FNYEAQ. The CDR3 is made up of 13 amino acids. Trimming pared 5 bases from V and 4 bases from J, leaving 9 bases between. The CDR3 protein is CASSQGGGNTIYF. CDR3 nucleotide sequence: TGTGCCAGCAGCCAGGGTGGGGGAAACACCATATATTTT.

This clone was detected once. The V and J genes are TRBV7-9 and TRBJ1-3, with 7 positions matching TRBD1. Germline V lookup: CDR1 SEHNR, CDR2 FQNEAQ (reference sequence). Trimming removed 2 bases from V and 0 bases from J; junction bases left unmatched: 4. This CDR3 contains 16 residues. Here the CDR3 reads CASSLFSGGSGNTIYF. As DNA, the CDR3 is TGTGCCAGCAGCTTATTTTCAGGGGGCTCTGGAAACACCATATATTTT.

This chain joins TRBV5-4 and TRBJ1-1; TRBD1 might be the D (6 bases). This CDR3 contains 15 residues. Germline lookup yields CDR1 SGHNT and CDR2 YYREEE (reference sequence). Trimming took 4 bases from V and 8 from J, leaving 21 bases between them. The CDR3 DNA reads TGTGCCAGCAGCCCAAGGGGGACCGAATTATTAGAAGCTTTCTTT. This sequence encodes CASSPRGTELLEAFF.

This clone was seen a handful of times. The V and J genes are TRBV27 and TRBJ1-5; no definite D call. This CDR3 region has 14 residues. Trimming took 0 bases from V and 6 from J, leaving 9 bases between them. CDR1 MNHEY and CDR2 SMNVEV come from the germline V gene (reference sequence). CDR3 sequence reads: CASSLSGYSQPQHF. CDR3 nucleotide sequence: TGTGCCAGCAGTTTATCCGGGTATAGTCAGCCCCAGCATTTT.

The J gene is TRBJ2-7, the V gene TRBV19; maybe TRBD2 (5 bases). This CDR3 is 14 amino acids long. Germline CDR1 LNHDA, CDR2 SQIVND (reference sequence). V lost 6 bases and J lost 5, with 17 bases in between. The DNA of the CDR3 is TGTGCCAGTAGCCTGGGCGGGTCTAACAACGAGCAGTACTTC. Amino acid sequence: CASSLGGSNNEQYF. Using reference TRBV19 and TRBJ2-7 for the parts outside the CDR3, the full variable domain is DGGITQSPKYLFRKEGQNVTLSCEQNLNHDAMYWYRQDPGQGLRLIYYSQIVNDFQKGDIAEGYSVSREKKESFPLTVTSAQKNPTAFYLCASSLGGSNNEQYFGPGTRLTVT.

The rearrangement links TRBV9 to TRBJ2-3, with 13 bases that match TRBD2. Germline CDR1 SGDLS, CDR2 YYNGEE. Trimming at V came to 3 bases and at J to 6 bases, leaving 4 bases not matched to a gene. This CDR3 is built from 15 residues. The CDR3 reads CASSETSGRWDTQYF. The CDR3 nucleotides read TGTGCCAGCAGCGAGACTAGCGGGAGGTGGGATACGCAGTATTTT.

V gene TRBV6-1 combines with J gene TRBJ1-2; D might be TRBD1 (5 bases). Per the germline V gene, CDR1 is MNHNS and CDR2 is SASEGT. This CDR3 is built from 14 residues. The V gene lost 0 bases and the J gene lost 5 bases, with 10 bases spanning the gap. As DNA, the CDR3 is TGTGCCAGCAGTGAAGCCCCGACAGTTTATGGCTACACCTTC. It translates to CASSEAPTVYGYTF.

The V call is TRBV28, the J call TRBJ2-5; the match to TRBD1 covers 7 bases. Germline assignment: CDR1 MDHEN and CDR2 SYDVKM. The CDR3 runs to 19 residues. V lost 4 bases to trimming and J lost 2 bases; unmatched junction nucleotides: 19. The CDR3, as DNA: TGTGCCAGCAGTTCATTCCGGGACAGCGCTTCGCGGGTACAAGAGACCCAGTACTTC. Its protein is CASSSFRDSASRVQETQYF. The complete variable domain, with remaining parts taken from reference TRBV28 and TRBJ2-5, reads DVKVTQSSRYLVKRTGEKVFLECVQDMDHENMFWYRQDPGLGLRLIYFSYDVKMKEKGDIPEGYSVSREKKERFSLILESASTNQTSMYLCASSSFRDSASRVQETQYFGPGTRLLVL.

This chain connects TRBV6-1 to TRBJ2-5; 12 bases line up with TRBD1. The J segment lost 5 bases and the V segment lost 3 bases, leaving 7 bases of the junction unmatched. CDR1 and CDR2 (germline): MNHNS, SASEGT. The CDR3 contains 16 residues. CDR3 region: CASSENAGQGAETQYF. The CDR3 DNA is TGTGCCAGCAGTGAGAATGCGGGACAGGGGGCTGAGACCCAGTACTTC.

The rearrangement joins TRBV10-3 to TRBJ2-7, with TRBD1 matching over 7 bases. The CDR3 consists of 15 residues. Germline CDR1 and CDR2: ENHRY and SYGVKD. V lost 5 bases, J lost 0 bases, and 7 bases stayed unmatched. The CDR3 sequence is CAISTGTANSYEQYF. In nucleotides, the CDR3 is TGTGCCATCAGTACCGGGACAGCCAACTCCTACGAGCAGTACTTC.

This chain uses TRBV27 with TRBJ2-7, with TRBD1 matching over 9 bases. Per the germline V gene, CDR1 is MNHEY and CDR2 is SMNVEV (reference sequence). There are 13 residues in the CDR3. Unmatched junction bases numbered 5, after V lost 5 bases and J lost 6 bases. This chain's CDR3 is CASSPGTGSEQYF. Written as DNA, the CDR3 is TGTGCCAGCAGTCCCGGGACAGGGAGCGAGCAGTACTTC.

The chain links TRBV11-3 to TRBJ1-3; D is uncertain. Trimming took 4 bases from V and 0 from J, leaving 13 bases between them. The CDR3 runs 16 residues. Germline V CDR1 and CDR2: SGHNT, YENEEA. CDR3 nucleotides: TGTGCCAGCAGCTATTTGAACGGGGTCTCTGGAAACACCATATATTTT. Translated, it gives CASSYLNGVSGNTIYF. Filled out from reference TRBV11-3 and TRBJ1-3, the complete variable domain reads EAGVVQSPRYKIIEKKQPVAFWCNPISGHNTLYWYLQNLGQGPELLIRYENEEAVDDSQLPKDRFSAERLKGVDSTLKIQPAELGDSAVYLCASSYLNGVSGNTIYFGEGSWLTVV.

At least ten counts were recorded for this clone. V is TRBV14 and J is TRBJ2-7; D is possibly TRBD2 (7 bases). V was shortened by 4 bases and J by 0 bases, with 16 bases between the two germline ends. The CDR3 runs to 16 residues. Germline CDR1 reads SGHDN; CDR2 reads FVKESK. CDR3 sequence (DNA): TGTGCCAGCAGCCTAACGGGGGGCAGGAGCTCCTACGAGCAGTACTTC. It is translated as CASSLTGGRSSYEQYF.

The gene calls are TRBV27 and TRBJ1-2, with D tentatively TRBD1 (5 bases). CDR1 is MNHEY, CDR2 SMNVEV, per germline (reference sequence). The V end lost 6 bases, the J end lost 7 bases, and 12 bases lay between the germline ends. The CDR3 length is 12 residues. The CDR3 here is CASSQGKAGYTF. The CDR3, as DNA: TGTGCCAGCAGCCAGGGAAAGGCTGGCTACACCTTC.

The chain is built from TRBV15 and TRBJ2-2, with a possible D match to TRBD2 (6 bases). V lost 5 bases and J lost 0, with 16 bases in between. This CDR3 region has 17 residues. CDR1 is LNHNV, CDR2 YYDKDF, per germline (reference sequence). The CDR3 loop reads CATSGAAGGANTGELFF. In nucleotides, the CDR3 is TGTGCCACCAGCGGGGCCGCCGGCGGGGCGAACACCGGGGAGCTGTTTTTT.

The CDR3 sequence: CASSWLQGAETQYF. The CDR3 DNA sequence: TGTGCCAGCAGTTGGTTGCAGGGGGCCGAGACCCAGTACTTC. The chain links TRBV6-5 to TRBJ2-5; 8 bases are shared with TRBD1. Germline V gene sequence: CDR1 MNHEY, CDR2 SVGAGI. The CDR3 sequence is 14 residues long. V lost 4 bases and J lost 5; bases outside the gene matches: 6.

The chain employs TRBV10-3 and TRBJ2-7, with 10 bases lining up with TRBD1. CDR1 ENHRY and CDR2 SYGVKD come from the germline V gene. CDR3 size: 13 residues. V was pared by 6 bases and J by 2 bases, with 1 base of the junction left unmatched. The CDR3 DNA follows: TGTGCCATCAGGGGACAGGGGCCCTACGAGCAGTACTTC. It encodes CAIRGQGPYEQYF.

This clone was found a few times. The chain employs TRBV29-1 and TRBJ2-3; 14 nucleotides align to TRBD2. Per germline, CDR1 SQVTM and CDR2 ANQGSEA. V shed 0 bases, J shed 3 bases, and the junction held 5 bases outside the gene matches. This CDR3 has 17 amino acids. CDR3 DNA sequence: TGCAGCGTTGAAGACGGGACTAGCGGGAGAGTTACAGATACGCAGTATTTT. Its translation is CSVEDGTSGRVTDTQYF.